This T cell receptor (beta chain) is drawn from a study of blood T cell repertoires in COVID-19. Overall study: Samples taken during acute and convalescent COVID-19 were collected in the United States, Italy and Spain. The analysed material was cDNA or gDNA that came from T cells, B-cell-depleted T cells, or PBMCs.

With 0 bases removed from V and 2 bases from J, the gap between germline ends came to 20 bases. CDR1 is SGDLS and CDR2 is YYNGEE in the germline V gene. The CDR3 covers 18 residues. Original processing methods: Scientists estimated how many nucleated cells there were by amplifying reference gene primers. Profiled with immunoSEQ multiplex PCR; TCRdb holds only in-frame clones, not every one. The DNA gave D and trimming, while V, J and clone size come from that table. The data hold some 200,000 clones, with about 75% observed a single time. This clone showed up just once. Sequences were obtained from peripheral blood. This clonotype originated in a woman between 45 and 60 years old with active or convalescent COVID-19. The chain has TRBV9 and TRBJ2-5, with D possibly matching TRBD2 (5 bases). In DNA, the CDR3 is TGTGCCAGCAGCGTAGGAGGTTGGGGTAGTTCGGGGCAAGAGACCCAGTACTTC. This sequence encodes CASSVGGWGSSGQETQYF.